The 25 T cell receptor beta chains below all came from one sample that was sequenced in a study of blood T cell repertoires in COVID-19. The protocol was immunoSEQ multiplex PCR, while the TCRdb copy is restricted to in-frame clones and leaves out a portion. Of roughly 59,000 clones listed, about four fifths were seen once; the top ten hold 3.5%. Source material: peripheral blood. These receptors all stem from a woman of 80 years or more with acute or convalescent COVID-19.

This clone was seen just once. The chain combines TRBV2 with TRBJ2-7, with no clear D. CDR1 and CDR2 (germline): SNHLY, FYNNEI. The CDR3 sequence is 15 residues long. The V end was cut by 6 bases, the J end by 3 bases, with 18 bases between. As DNA, the CDR3 is TGTGCCAGCAGCCCCGGAACACTACCAAGCTACGAGCAGTACTTC. Protein: CASSPGTLPSYEQYF.

The chain recombines TRBV3-1 (or the pseudogene TRBV3-2) with TRBJ1-2; D remains unclear. Germline CDR1 and CDR2: LGHDT and YNNKEL (reference sequence). The CDR3 covers 12 residues. Trimming removed 4 bases at V and 5 bases at J, with 8 bases between. The CDR3 is CASSPSGYGYTF. The CDR3 DNA reads TGTGCCAGCAGCCCCTCGGGGTATGGCTACACCTTC.

This clone was recorded only once. The V and J genes are TRBV7-6 and TRBJ2-1; 13 positions agree with TRBD2. Germline values: CDR1 SGHVS, CDR2 FNYEAQ. The CDR3 covers 15 residues. Trimming took 3 bases from V and 7 from J; bases not matched to a gene: 3. CDR3 sequence reads: CASSLGLAGKNEQFF. The CDR3 DNA reads as TGTGCCAGCAGCTTGGGACTAGCGGGAAAAAATGAGCAGTTCTTC.

The chain links TRBV30 to TRBJ2-2; possibly TRBD1 for D (5 bases). V gave up 0 bases and J gave up 0 bases, with 11 bases separating them. Germline V gene sequence: CDR1 GTSNPN, CDR2 SVGIG (reference sequence). The CDR3 totals 16 residues. The CDR3 here is CAWSVPKGTNTGELFF. In DNA form, the CDR3 reads TGTGCCTGGAGTGTACCTAAGGGGACGAACACCGGGGAGCTGTTTTTT.

The chain employs TRBV10-3 and TRBJ1-1; 7 bases align to TRBD1. This CDR3 is built from 13 residues. The V segment lost 6 bases and the J segment 3 bases; nucleotides outside the gene matches: 4. Germline V gene lookup returns CDR1 ENHRY and CDR2 SYGVKD. The CDR3 nucleotides read TGTGCCATCAGCGAACAGGGGTACACTGAAGCTTTCTTT. It codes for CAISEQGYTEAFF.

This clone was seen only once. V is TRBV29-1 and J is TRBJ2-1, with a weak D call TRBD1 (6 bases). The germline gives CDR1 SQVTM, CDR2 ANQGSEA. The CDR3 is 14 residues long. The germline V and J ends were trimmed by 4 bases and 5 bases, with 15 bases remaining between them. The CDR3 DNA is TGCAGCGTTGTGAGGGGGACCAGAGACAATGAGCAGTTCTTC. This gives the protein CSVVRGTRDNEQFF.

This clone has a single count. This chain connects TRBV6-5 to TRBJ1-5, with D tentatively TRBD1 (5 bases). CDR3 length equals 15 residues. V was trimmed by 11 bases and J by 2 bases, leaving 19 bases between them. Germline values: CDR1 MNHEY, CDR2 SVGAGI. CDR3 amino acids: CASRQEGVGNQPQHF. The DNA for the CDR3 is TGTGCCTCCCGGCAGGAAGGGGTTGGCAATCAGCCCCAGCATTTT.

V gene TRBV5-4 combines with J gene TRBJ2-7; unclear D gene. V was shortened by 4 bases and J by 5 bases, with 16 bases between the two germline ends. This CDR3 is built from 14 residues. CDR1 and CDR2 (germline): SGHNT, YYREEE (reference sequence). The CDR3 nucleotides read TGTGCCAGCAGCCTACGGGTTAGCATAGACGAGCAGTACTTC. Protein sequence: CASSLRVSIDEQYF. Supplemented by reference TRBV5-4 and TRBJ2-7, the full variable domain reads ETGVTQSPTHLIKTRGQQVTLRCSSQSGHNTVSWYQQALGQGPQFIFQYYREEENGRGNFPPRFSGLQFPNYSSELNVNALELDDSALYLCASSLRVSIDEQYFGPGTRLTVT.

About this clone: The sample holds other DNA sequences that translate to the same CDR3. The V call is TRBV28, the J call TRBJ1-1, with unresolved D. The length of the CDR3 is 14 residues. V was clipped by 2 bases and J by 0 bases, with 7 bases between them. Per germline, CDR1 MDHEN and CDR2 SYDVKM. CDR3 nucleotides: TGTGCCAGCAGTTTAGGGCTAATGAACACTGAAGCTTTCTTT. It codes for CASSLGLMNTEAFF.

Worth noting for this clone: Within the sample, other DNA sequences also encode this same CDR3. The chain joins TRBV6-5 to TRBJ2-2; maybe TRBD2 (6 bases). V was cut by 0 bases and J by 1 base, with 6 bases left in between. The germline V gene has CDR1 MNHEY and CDR2 SVGAGI. The CDR3 runs to 15 residues. The CDR3 DNA is TGTGCCAGCAGTTACTCCGGGGGGAACACCGGGGAGCTGTTTTTT. Translation gives CASSYSGGNTGELFF.

J is TRBJ1-1 and V is TRBV2, with D possibly matching TRBD1 (6 bases). The V gene's germline CDR1 is SNHLY and CDR2 FYNNEI. CDR3 length: 12 residues. Trimming removed 11 bases from V and 8 bases from J, with 18 bases in between. The CDR3 loop is CAGSKYRAEAFF. CDR3 coding DNA: TGTGCCGGATCGAAGTACAGGGCCGAAGCTTTCTTT.

This clone has more than one count but fewer than ten. The rearrangement uses TRBV6-2 or TRBV6-3 and TRBJ2-2, with D unclear. CDR1 and CDR2 (germline): MNHEY, SVGEGT. Trimming pared 2 bases from V and 3 bases from J, leaving 10 bases between. The length of the CDR3 is 15 residues. CDR3 sequence (DNA): TGTGCCAGCAGTTACGGTTTCGGGTACACCGGGGAGCTGTTTTTT. It translates to CASSYGFGYTGELFF.

The gene calls are TRBV19 and TRBJ2-5, with no clear D. This CDR3 is built from 15 residues. Trimming pared 3 bases from V and 2 bases from J, leaving 13 bases between. Germline V gene data show CDR1 as LNHDA and CDR2 as SQIVND (reference sequence). CDR3 nucleotides: TGTGCCAGTAGTATTAAGGCACAGAAGCAAGAGACCCAGTACTTC. Translating gives CASSIKAQKQETQYF.

This chain links TRBV15 with TRBJ2-1; D is unresolved. The V and J ends lost 6 bases and 0 bases respectively, with 9 bases between them. Per germline, CDR1 LNHNV and CDR2 YYDKDF (reference sequence). CDR3 size: 14 residues. In DNA form, the CDR3 reads TGTGCCACCAGTCGTAGCAGCTCCTACAATGAGCAGTTCTTC. It yields the protein CATSRSSSYNEQFF.

V and J are TRBV3-1 (or the pseudogene TRBV3-2) and TRBJ2-7; 7 bases are shared with TRBD2. Germline CDR1 reads LGHDT; CDR2 reads YNNKEL (reference sequence). V trimming: 4 bases; J trimming: 1 base; junction bases outside the gene matches: 13. The CDR3 is 17 residues long. CDR3 nucleotide sequence: TGTGCCAGCAGCCCCCGCAAGCTTCTAGCGGCATCCTACGAGCAGTACTTC. It translates to CASSPRKLLAASYEQYF.

Only a few counts were recorded for this clone. This rearrangement joins TRBV6-2 or TRBV6-3 to TRBJ1-4, with 7 bases matching TRBD1. CDR3 size: 14 residues. Losses at the gene ends were 5 bases for V and 7 bases for J; bases not matched to a gene: 7. Germline-derived CDR1 and CDR2 are MNHEY and SVGEGT. The CDR3 DNA follows: TGTGCCAGCAGTAACAGGGGAATTGGTGAAAAACTGTTTTTT. Translation: CASSNRGIGEKLFF.

This clone was counted only a few times. The rearrangement links TRBV7-2 to TRBJ2-2; the match to TRBD2 covers 9 bases. Trimming took 1 base from V and 6 from J; bases not matched to a gene: 12. Germline loops: CDR1 SGHTA, CDR2 FQGNSA. The CDR3 contains 18 residues. The CDR3 DNA is TGTGCCAGCAGCTTAGGCGGGGGGGCATATTCTAACCCCGGGGAGCTGTTTTTT. This translates into CASSLGGGAYSNPGELFF. Together with reference TRBV7-2 and TRBJ2-2, the CDR3 gives the full variable domain: GAGVSQSPSNKVTEKGKDVELRCDPISGHTALYWYRQSLGQGLEFLIYFQGNSAPDKSGLPSDRFSAERTGGSVSTLTIQRTQQEDSAVYLCASSLGGGAYSNPGELFFGEGSRLTVL.

This chain connects TRBV20-1 to TRBJ2-7, with D possibly matching TRBD1 (6 bases). This CDR3 spans 14 amino acids. Germline V gives CDR1 DFQATT, CDR2 SNEGSKA (reference sequence). V lost 3 bases and J lost 3, with 15 bases in between. CDR3 in amino acids: CSASPYRVLYEQYF. The CDR3 bases are TGCAGTGCTAGTCCTTACAGGGTACTCTACGAGCAGTACTTC.

In this sample, this clone turned up a few times. J is TRBJ1-1 and V is TRBV3-1 (or the pseudogene TRBV3-2); D gene unclear. The CDR3 spans 14 residues. Germline CDR1 LGHDT, CDR2 YNNKEL (reference sequence). The V gene lost 4 bases and the J gene lost 1 base, with 10 bases spanning the gap. CDR3 bases: TGTGCCAGCAGCCTGGGCGCGAAGAACACTGAAGCTTTCTTT. This encodes CASSLGAKNTEAFF.

The gene calls are TRBV11-1 and TRBJ2-7; TRBD2 agrees at 7 bases. V trimming: 5 bases; J trimming: 4 bases; junction bases outside the gene matches: 8. CDR1 and CDR2 from the germline V gene are SGHAT and FQDESV (reference sequence). CDR3 length equals 14 residues. CDR3 protein: CASSRLAGEYEQYF. The CDR3 bases are TGTGCCAGCAGCCGACTAGCAGGAGAGTACGAGCAGTACTTC.

V is TRBV6-4 and J is TRBJ2-1; 8 bases fit TRBD2. This CDR3 has 16 residues. Unmatched junction bases numbered 15, after V lost 11 bases and J lost 3 bases. The germline CDR1 and CDR2 sequences are MRHNA and SNTAGT. In DNA, the CDR3 is TGTGCCTTCGTGATGGGAAGCGGGGGTATCTACAATGAGCAGTTCTTC. It encodes CAFVMGSGGIYNEQFF.

The CDR3 sequence: CAISREFDTEAFF. DNA of the CDR3: TGTGCCATCTCCCGGGAGTTCGACACTGAAGCTTTCTTT. The V call is TRBV2, the J call TRBJ1-1; D is ambiguous. Germline V lookup: CDR1 SNHLY, CDR2 FYNNEI. The germline V and J ends were trimmed by 10 bases and 3 bases, with 15 bases remaining between them. The CDR3 sequence is 13 residues long.

This clone was observed a single time. The chain couples TRBV9 to TRBJ1-2; TRBD1 agrees at 7 bases. CDR1 is SGDLS and CDR2 is YYNGEE in the germline V gene. The CDR3 is 15 amino acids. V lost 3 bases, J lost 6 bases, and 11 bases stayed unmatched. The CDR3: CASSANSGGSDGYTF. CDR3 DNA: TGTGCCAGCAGCGCAAATTCAGGGGGTAGCGATGGCTACACCTTC.

The rearrangement links TRBV5-1 to TRBJ1-2; TRBD1 aligns across 7 bases. After removal of 7 bases from V and 10 bases from J, the junction contained 10 bases not matched to a gene. The CDR3 is made up of 12 amino acids. Germline V gives CDR1 SGHRS, CDR2 YFSETQ. The CDR3 DNA follows: TGCGCCAGCGCCGGGACAGCGTTTGACTACACCTTC. This sequence encodes CASAGTAFDYTF.

This chain links TRBV5-1 with TRBJ1-2; tentatively, D is TRBD1 (5 bases). The germline V gene encodes CDR1 SGHRS and CDR2 YFSETQ. This CDR3 has 15 amino acids. Trimming took off 0 bases at V and 1 base at J, with 10 bases between the two ends. The CDR3 protein is CASSLAKGLNYGYTF. The CDR3 bases are TGCGCCAGCAGCTTGGCCAAGGGACTTAACTATGGCTACACCTTC.